This T cell receptor (beta chain) was profiled in a study of blood T cells in healthy people across ages. The study's findings and limits: It was held that the diversity estimates obtained from one million T cells were underestimates. Getting older went along with TCR beta diversity per million T cells dropping roughly linearly. Since the PBMCs were unsorted, naive and antigen-experienced cells could not be conclusively compared.

Through a sample-barcoded 5' primer and a J-beta primer mix, a second PCR was run for roughly 6 to 12 cycles. TCRdb passed the 5' RACE reads through MiXCR, listing each CDR3 protein once. This repertoire shows approximately 1,000,000 distinct CDR3 sequences, roughly two fifths found once; its top ten account for roughly 14%. For every donor, a draw yielded 9.5 to 10 milliliters of peripheral blood. The table lists this clonotype with a few counts. Its antigen is unknown. CDR1 is SGHRS, CDR2 YFSETQ, per germline. After removal of 4 bases from V and 5 bases from J, the junction contained 3 bases not matched to a gene. The CDR3 sequence is 15 residues long.

The sequencing sample was made of blood. The rearrangement uses TRBV5-1 and TRBJ2-1; 13 bases are a match to TRBD2. This sequence was found in a man between 18 and 29 years old in good health. Here the CDR3 reads CASSRGTSGDNEQFF. For the CDR3, the DNA is TGCGCCAGCAGCCGAGGGACTAGCGGGGACAATGAGCAGTTCTTC.